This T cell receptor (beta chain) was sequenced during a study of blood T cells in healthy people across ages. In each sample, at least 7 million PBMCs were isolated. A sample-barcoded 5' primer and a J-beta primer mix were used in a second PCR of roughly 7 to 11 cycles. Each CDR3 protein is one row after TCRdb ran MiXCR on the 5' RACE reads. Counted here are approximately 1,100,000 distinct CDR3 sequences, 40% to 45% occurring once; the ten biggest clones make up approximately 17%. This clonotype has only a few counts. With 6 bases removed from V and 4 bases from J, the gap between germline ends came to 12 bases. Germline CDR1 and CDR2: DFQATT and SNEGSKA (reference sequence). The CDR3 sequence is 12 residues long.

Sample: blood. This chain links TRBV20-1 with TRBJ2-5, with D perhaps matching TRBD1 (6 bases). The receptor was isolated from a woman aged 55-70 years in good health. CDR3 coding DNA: TGCAGTGCATGGACAGATGGAGAGACCCAGTACTTC. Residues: CSAWTDGETQYF.